The present T cell receptor beta chain was sequenced within a study of blood T cell repertoires in COVID-19. In the authors' methods: Quantification of nucleated cells was approximated via reference gene primer amplification. Method: immunoSEQ multiplex PCR; TCRdb's copy keeps in-frame clones and lacks some. The V and J calls and clone size come from that table; D and trimming were worked out from the DNA. The sample carries approximately 230,000 clones, 80% to 90% recorded once. The sample was peripheral blood. This clonotype originated in a man younger than 45 who had recovered from COVID-19.

CDR3: CASSESARNQPQHF. CDR3 bases: TGTGCCAGCAGTGAGTCTGCTAGGAATCAGCCCCAGCATTTT. The chain recombines TRBV2 with TRBJ1-5; D uncertain. V was cut by 3 bases and J by 4 bases, with 10 bases left in between. The CDR3 sequence is 14 residues long. Germline lookup yields CDR1 SNHLY and CDR2 FYNNEI.